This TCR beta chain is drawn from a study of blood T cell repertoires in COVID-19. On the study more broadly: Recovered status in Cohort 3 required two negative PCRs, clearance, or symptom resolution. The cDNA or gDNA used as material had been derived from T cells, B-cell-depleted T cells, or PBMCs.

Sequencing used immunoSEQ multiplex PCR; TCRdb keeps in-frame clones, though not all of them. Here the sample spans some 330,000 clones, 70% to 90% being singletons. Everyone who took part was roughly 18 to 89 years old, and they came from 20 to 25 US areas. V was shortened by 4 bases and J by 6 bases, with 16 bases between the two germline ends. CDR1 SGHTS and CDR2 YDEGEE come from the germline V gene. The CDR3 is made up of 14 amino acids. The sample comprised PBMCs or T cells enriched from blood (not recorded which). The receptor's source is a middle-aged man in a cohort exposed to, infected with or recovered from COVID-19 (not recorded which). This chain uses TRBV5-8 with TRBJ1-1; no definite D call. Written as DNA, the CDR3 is TGTGCCAGCAGCCTCGGACGGAGGAAGGCTGAAGCTTTCTTT. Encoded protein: CASSLGRRKAEAFF.